This T cell receptor beta chain came from a study of blood T cell repertoires in COVID-19. V trimming: 5 bases; J trimming: 9 bases; junction bases outside the gene matches: 13. The CDR3 is 15 amino acids. The V gene's germline CDR1 is MNHEY and CDR2 SVGEGT. In the original analysis: Reference gene primer amplification gave estimated nucleated cell counts. Here immunoSEQ multiplex PCR was the method, and the copy in TCRdb shows in-frame clones only, minus some. D and trimming were read from the DNA, whereas the V and J calls and clone size are those reported in that table. The sample holds 300,000 to 400,000 clones, about 88% seen once. Everyone who took part was roughly 18 to 90 years old, and they came from about two dozen US areas. Participant-reported clinical history was the basis for cohort assignment. Cohort 3 donors counted as recovered after two negative PCRs, clearance, or resolved symptoms.

This TCR came from a man in his fifties or sixties who had recovered from COVID-19. V gene TRBV6-2 or TRBV6-3 combines with J gene TRBJ2-1; 7 positions match TRBD1. Sequencing was carried out using PBMCs or T cells enriched from blood (not recorded which). The CDR3 nucleotides read TGTGCCAGCAGTCCAAGGTTAGGGGGCATCGGTGAGCAGTTCTTC. Its translation is CASSPRLGGIGEQFF.